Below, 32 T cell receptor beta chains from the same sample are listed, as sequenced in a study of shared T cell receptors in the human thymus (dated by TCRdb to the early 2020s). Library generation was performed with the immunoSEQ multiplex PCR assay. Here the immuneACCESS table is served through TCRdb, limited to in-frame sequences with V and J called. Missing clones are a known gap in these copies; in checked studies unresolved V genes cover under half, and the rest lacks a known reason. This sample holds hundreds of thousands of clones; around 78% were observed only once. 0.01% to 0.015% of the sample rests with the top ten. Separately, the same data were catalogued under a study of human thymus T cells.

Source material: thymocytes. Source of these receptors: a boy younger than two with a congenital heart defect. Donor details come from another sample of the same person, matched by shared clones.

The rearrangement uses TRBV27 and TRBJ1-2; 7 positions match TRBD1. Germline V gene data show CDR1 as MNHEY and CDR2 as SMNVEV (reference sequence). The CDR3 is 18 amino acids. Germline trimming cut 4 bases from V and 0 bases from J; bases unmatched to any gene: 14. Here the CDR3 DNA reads TGTGCCAGCAGTTCAACCCCACGGACAGGTCCAGCTAACTATGGCTACACCTTC. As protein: CASSSTPRTGPANYGYTF.

The CDR3 coding sequence is TGCGCCAGCAGTGAGGGTCGGGGTCGGACTAATGAAAAACTGTTTTTT. Its protein is CASSEGRGRTNEKLFF. The chain couples TRBV10-2 to TRBJ1-4; no clear D. V was cut by 2 bases and J by 2 bases, with 12 bases left in between. The CDR3 loop spans 16 amino acids. From germline, CDR1 is WSHSY and CDR2 SAAADI.

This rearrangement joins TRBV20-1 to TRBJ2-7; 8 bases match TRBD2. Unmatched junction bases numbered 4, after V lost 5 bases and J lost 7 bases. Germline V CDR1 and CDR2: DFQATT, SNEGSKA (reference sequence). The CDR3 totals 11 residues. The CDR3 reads CSARGRWEQYF. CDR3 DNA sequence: TGCAGTGCTCGCGGGAGGTGGGAGCAGTACTTC.

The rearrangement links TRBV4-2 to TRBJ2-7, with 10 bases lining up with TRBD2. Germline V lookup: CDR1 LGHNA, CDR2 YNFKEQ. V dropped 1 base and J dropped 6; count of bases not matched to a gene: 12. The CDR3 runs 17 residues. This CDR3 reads CASSQGGPGTSVLEQYF. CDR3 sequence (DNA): TGTGCCAGCAGCCAAGGAGGCCCCGGGACTAGCGTCCTCGAGCAGTACTTC.

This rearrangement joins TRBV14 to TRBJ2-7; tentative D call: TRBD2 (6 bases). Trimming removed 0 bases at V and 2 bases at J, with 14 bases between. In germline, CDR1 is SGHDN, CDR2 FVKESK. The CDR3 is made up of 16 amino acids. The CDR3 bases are TGTGCCAGCAGCCAAGATCCCTGGGGGGAGGCCTACGAGCAGTACTTC. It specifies CASSQDPWGEAYEQYF.

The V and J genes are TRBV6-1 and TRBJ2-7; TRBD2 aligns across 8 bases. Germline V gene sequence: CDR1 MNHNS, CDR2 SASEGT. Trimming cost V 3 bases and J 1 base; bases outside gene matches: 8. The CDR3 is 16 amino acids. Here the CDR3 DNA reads TGTGCCAGCAGTGAGACCGGGACTAGGAATTCCTACGAGCAGTACTTC. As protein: CASSETGTRNSYEQYF.

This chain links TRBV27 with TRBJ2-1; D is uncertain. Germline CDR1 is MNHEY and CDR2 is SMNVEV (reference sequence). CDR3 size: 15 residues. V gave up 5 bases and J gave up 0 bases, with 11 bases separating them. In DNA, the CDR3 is TGTGCCAGCAGTCCGGGTCTAAGCTCCTACAATGAGCAGTTCTTC. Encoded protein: CASSPGLSSYNEQFF.

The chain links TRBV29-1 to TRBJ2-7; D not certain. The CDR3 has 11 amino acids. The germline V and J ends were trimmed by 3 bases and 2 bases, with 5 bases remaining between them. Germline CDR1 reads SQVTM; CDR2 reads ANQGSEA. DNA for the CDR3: TGCAGCGTTGAGACAACCTACGAGCAGTACTTC. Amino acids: CSVETTYEQYF.

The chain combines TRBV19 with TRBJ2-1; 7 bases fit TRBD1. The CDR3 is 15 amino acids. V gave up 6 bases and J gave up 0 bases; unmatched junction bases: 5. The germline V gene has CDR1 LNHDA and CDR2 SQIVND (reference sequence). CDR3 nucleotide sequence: TGTGCCAGTAGCCCGACAGGGTACTCCTACAATGAGCAGTTCTTC. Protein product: CASSPTGYSYNEQFF. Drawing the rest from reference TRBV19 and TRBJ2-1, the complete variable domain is DGGITQSPKYLFRKEGQNVTLSCEQNLNHDAMYWYRQDPGQGLRLIYYSQIVNDFQKGDIAEGYSVSREKKESFPLTVTSAQKNPTAFYLCASSPTGYSYNEQFFGPGTRLTVL.

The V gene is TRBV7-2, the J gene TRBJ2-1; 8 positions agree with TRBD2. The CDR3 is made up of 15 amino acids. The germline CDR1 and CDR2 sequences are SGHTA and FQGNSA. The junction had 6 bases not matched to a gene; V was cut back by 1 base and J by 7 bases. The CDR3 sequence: CASSLDGRASNEQFF. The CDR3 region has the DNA TGTGCCAGCAGCTTAGACGGGAGGGCCAGTAATGAGCAGTTCTTC.

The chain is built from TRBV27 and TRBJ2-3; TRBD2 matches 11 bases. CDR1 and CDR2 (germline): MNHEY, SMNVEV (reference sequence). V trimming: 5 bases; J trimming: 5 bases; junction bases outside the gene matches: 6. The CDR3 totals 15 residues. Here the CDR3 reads CASSLGSGRVDTQYF. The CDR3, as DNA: TGTGCCAGCAGTCTGGGTAGCGGGAGGGTAGATACGCAGTATTTT.

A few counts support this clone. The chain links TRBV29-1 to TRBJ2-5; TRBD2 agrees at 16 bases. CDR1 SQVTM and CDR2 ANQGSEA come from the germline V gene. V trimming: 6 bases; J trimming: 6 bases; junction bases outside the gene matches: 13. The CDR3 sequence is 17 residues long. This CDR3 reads CSVRPGLAGGPRKTQYF. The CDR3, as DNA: TGCAGCGTGCGACCGGGACTAGCGGGAGGGCCAAGGAAGACCCAGTACTTC. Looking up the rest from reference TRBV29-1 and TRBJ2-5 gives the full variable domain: SAVISQKPSRDICQRGTSLTIQCQVDSQVTMMFWYRQQPGQSLTLIATANQGSEATYESGFVIDKFPISRPNLTFSTLTVSNMSPEDSSIYLCSVRPGLAGGPRKTQYFGPGTRLLVL.

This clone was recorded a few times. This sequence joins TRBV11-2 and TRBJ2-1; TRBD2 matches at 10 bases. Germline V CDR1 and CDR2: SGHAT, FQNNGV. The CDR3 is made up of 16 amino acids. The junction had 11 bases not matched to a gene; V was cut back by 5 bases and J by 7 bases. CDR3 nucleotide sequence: TGTGCCAGCAGCACCCCTAGCGGGAGAGGGAGAAATGAGCAGTTCTTC. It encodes CASSTPSGRGRNEQFF.

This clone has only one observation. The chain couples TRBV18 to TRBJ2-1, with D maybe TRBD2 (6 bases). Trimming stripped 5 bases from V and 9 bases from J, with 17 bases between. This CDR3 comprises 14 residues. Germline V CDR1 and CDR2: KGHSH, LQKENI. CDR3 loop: CASSKASEKGEQFF. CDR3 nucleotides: TGTGCCAGCTCAAAGGCTAGCGAAAAGGGTGAGCAGTTCTTC.

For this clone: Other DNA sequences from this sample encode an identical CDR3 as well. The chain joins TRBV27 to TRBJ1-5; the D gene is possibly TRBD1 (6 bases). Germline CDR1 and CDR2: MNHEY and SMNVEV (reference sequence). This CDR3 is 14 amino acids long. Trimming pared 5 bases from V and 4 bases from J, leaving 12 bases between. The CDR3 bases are TGTGCCAGCAGTCTACAGGGTCTGAATCAGCCCCAGCATTTT. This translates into CASSLQGLNQPQHF.

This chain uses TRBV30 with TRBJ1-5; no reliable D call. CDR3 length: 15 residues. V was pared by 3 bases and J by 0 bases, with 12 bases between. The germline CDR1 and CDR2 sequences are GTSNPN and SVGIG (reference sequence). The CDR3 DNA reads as TGTGCCTGGAGCGAAGCGGCGTCTAGCAATCAGCCCCAGCATTTT. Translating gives CAWSEAASSNQPQHF.

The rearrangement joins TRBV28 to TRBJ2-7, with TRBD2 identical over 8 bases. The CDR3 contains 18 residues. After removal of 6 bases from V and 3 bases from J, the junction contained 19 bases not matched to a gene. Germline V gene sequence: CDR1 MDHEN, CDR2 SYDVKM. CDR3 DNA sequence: TGTGCCAGCAGCTCATACACTCCAACTAGCGGAAAACTCTACGAGCAGTACTTC. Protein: CASSSYTPTSGKLYEQYF.

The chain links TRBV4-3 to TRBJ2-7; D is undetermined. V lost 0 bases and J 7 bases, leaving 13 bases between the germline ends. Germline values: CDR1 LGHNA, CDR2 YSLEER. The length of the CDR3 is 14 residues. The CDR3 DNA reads TGCGCCAGCAGCCAAGATGTCCCCGCCCGGGAGCAGTACTTC. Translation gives CASSQDVPAREQYF.

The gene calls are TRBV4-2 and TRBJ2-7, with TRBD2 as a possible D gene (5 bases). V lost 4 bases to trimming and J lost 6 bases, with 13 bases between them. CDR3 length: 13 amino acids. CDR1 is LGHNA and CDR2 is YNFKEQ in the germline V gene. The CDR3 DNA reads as TGTGCCAGCAGCCCGACGGGGTCCGGCGAGCAGTACTTC. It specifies CASSPTGSGEQYF.

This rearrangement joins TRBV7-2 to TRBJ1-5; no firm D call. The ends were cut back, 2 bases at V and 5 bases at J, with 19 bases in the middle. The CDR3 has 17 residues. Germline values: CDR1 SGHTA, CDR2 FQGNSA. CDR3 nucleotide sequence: TGTGCCAGCAGCTTAAACGGGGTGGTAGGGAAGGATCAGCCCCAGCATTTT. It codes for CASSLNGVVGKDQPQHF.

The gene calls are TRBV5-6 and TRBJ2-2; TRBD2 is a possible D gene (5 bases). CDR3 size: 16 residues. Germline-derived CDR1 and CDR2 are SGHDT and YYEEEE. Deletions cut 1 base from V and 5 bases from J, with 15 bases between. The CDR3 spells CASSLYGPRDTGELFF. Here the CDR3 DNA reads TGTGCCAGCAGCTTGTATGGCCCCCGGGATACCGGGGAGCTGTTTTTT.

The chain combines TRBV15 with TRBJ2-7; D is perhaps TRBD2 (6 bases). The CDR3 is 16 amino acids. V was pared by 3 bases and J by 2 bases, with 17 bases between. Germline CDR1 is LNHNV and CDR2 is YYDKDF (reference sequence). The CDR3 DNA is TGTGCCACCAGCAGTAACCCAATCCGGGGGACCTACGAGCAGTACTTC. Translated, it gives CATSSNPIRGTYEQYF.

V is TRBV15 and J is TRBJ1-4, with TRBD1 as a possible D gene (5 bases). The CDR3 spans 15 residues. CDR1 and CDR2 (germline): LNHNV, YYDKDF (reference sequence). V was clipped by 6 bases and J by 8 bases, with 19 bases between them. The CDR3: CATSTTGGGAEKLFF. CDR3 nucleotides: TGTGCCACCAGTACCACTGGGGGAGGGGCGGAAAAACTGTTTTTT.

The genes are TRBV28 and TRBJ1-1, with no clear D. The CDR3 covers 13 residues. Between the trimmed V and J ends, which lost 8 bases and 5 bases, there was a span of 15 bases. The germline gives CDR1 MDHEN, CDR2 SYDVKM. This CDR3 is CASHGPEGTEAFF. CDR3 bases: TGTGCCAGCCATGGGCCGGAAGGAACTGAAGCTTTCTTT.

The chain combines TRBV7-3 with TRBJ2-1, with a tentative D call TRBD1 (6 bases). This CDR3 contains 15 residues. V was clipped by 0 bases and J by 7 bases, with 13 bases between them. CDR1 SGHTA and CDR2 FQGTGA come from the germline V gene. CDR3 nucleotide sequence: TGTGCCAGCAGCTTAACACAGGGTTTAGGGAATGAGCAGTTCTTC. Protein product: CASSLTQGLGNEQFF.

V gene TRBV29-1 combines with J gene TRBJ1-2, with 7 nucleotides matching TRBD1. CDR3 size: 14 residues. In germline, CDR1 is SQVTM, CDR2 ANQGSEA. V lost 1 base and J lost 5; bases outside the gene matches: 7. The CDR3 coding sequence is TGCAGCGTTGAAGTGAAGGGGGCGGATTATGGCTACACCTTC. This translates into CSVEVKGADYGYTF.

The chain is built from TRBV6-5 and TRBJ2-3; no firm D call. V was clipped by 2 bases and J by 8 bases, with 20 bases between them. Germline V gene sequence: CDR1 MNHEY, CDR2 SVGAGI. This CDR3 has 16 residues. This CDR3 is CASSYNVGVRHGTQYF. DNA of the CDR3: TGTGCCAGCAGTTACAACGTCGGCGTACGACACGGTACGCAGTATTTT.

In nucleotides, the CDR3 is TGTGCCAGCAGCTTATCAACAGGTGGCGACTACGAGCAGTACTTC. Protein: CASSLSTGGDYEQYF. V and J are TRBV7-2 and TRBJ2-7; TRBD1 might be the D (5 bases). Germline V gene data show CDR1 as SGHTA and CDR2 as FQGNSA. The CDR3 length is 15 residues. Deletions cut 2 bases from V and 3 bases from J, with 14 bases between.

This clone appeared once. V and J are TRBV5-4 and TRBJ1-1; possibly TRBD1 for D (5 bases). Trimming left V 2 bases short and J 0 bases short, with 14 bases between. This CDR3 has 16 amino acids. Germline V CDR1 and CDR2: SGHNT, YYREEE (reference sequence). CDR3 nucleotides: TGTGCCAGCAGCTTACGAGTCGGGGGGATGAACACTGAAGCTTTCTTT. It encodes CASSLRVGGMNTEAFF.

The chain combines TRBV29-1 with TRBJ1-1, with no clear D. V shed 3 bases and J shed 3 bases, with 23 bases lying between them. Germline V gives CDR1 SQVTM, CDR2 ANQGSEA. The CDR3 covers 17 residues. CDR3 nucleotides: TGCAGCGTTGATGGGGAGACTAGGAGGGTTAATCACACTGAAGCTTTCTTT. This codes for CSVDGETRRVNHTEAFF.

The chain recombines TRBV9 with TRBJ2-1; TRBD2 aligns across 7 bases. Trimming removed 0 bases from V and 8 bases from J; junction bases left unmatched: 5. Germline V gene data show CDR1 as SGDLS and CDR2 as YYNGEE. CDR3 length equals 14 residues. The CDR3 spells CASSVVGRLDEQFF. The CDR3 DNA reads TGTGCCAGCAGCGTAGTCGGGAGGTTGGATGAGCAGTTCTTC.

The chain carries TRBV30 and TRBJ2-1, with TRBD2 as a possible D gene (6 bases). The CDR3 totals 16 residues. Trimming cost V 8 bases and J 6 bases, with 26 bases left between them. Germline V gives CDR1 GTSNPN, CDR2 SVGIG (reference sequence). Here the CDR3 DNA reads TGTGCCGGGCTTTGGGGGGAGGTAGGACAAATCAATGAGCAGTTCTTC. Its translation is CAGLWGEVGQINEQFF.